The 13 T cell receptor beta chains reported below all come from one sample, sequenced in a study of CD8 T cells in ankylosing spondylitis. TCRdb processed the 5' RACE reads anew with MiXCR; each CDR3 protein has one entry. The table shows some 250,000 distinct CDR3 sequences, with roughly 25% occurring only once. The sample comprised blood, either unsorted or a sorted T cell fraction (not recorded which). All receptors come from a male donor with ankylosing spondylitis or in good health (not recorded which).

This clonotype has more than one count but fewer than ten. V and J are TRBV25-1 and TRBJ2-2; D remains ambiguous. The CDR3 runs 13 residues. CDR1 is MGHDK, CDR2 SYGVNS, per germline. Trimming shortened V by 3 bases and J by 6 bases, and 8 bases separated the two germline ends. Written as DNA, the CDR3 is TGTGCCAGCAGTGAGGTCGAGGCCGGGGAGCTGTTTTTT. It codes for CASSEVEAGELFF.

This clonotype was observed a few times. This chain uses TRBV10-3 with TRBJ2-3, with D perhaps being TRBD1 or TRBD2 (5 bases each). The CDR3 extends over 13 amino acids. Germline V gene lookup returns CDR1 ENHRY and CDR2 SYGVKD. V lost 6 bases and J 0 bases, leaving 7 bases between the germline ends. The CDR3: CAISRDSTDTQYF. In DNA form, the CDR3 reads TGTGCCATCAGCCGGGACAGCACAGATACGCAGTATTTT.

V and J are TRBV10-3 and TRBJ2-5, with D unclear. Germline CDR1 is ENHRY and CDR2 is SYGVKD. Trimming cost V 0 bases and J 0 bases, with 5 bases left between them. CDR3 length: 14 residues. This CDR3 is CAISESGNQETQYF. The CDR3 region has the DNA TGTGCCATCAGTGAGTCGGGGAACCAAGAGACCCAGTACTTC.

This chain joins TRBV20-1 and TRBJ2-7, with TRBD2 identical over 12 bases. With 6 bases clipped from V and 3 bases from J, the junction kept 12 bases outside the gene matches. This CDR3 has 16 residues. Germline CDR1 DFQATT, CDR2 SNEGSKA (reference sequence). CDR3 nucleotide sequence: TGCAGTGCCCCAGGGACTAGCGGGTTCCTCGTCTACGAGCAGTACTTC. Translated: CSAPGTSGFLVYEQYF.

V is TRBV7-2 and J is TRBJ2-7, with D possibly TRBD1 on 5 matching bases. CDR1 and CDR2 from the germline V gene are SGHTA and FQGNSA. Trimming stripped 3 bases from V and 6 bases from J, with 21 bases between. The CDR3 length is 16 residues. The CDR3 sequence: CASSFLPGKIVSEQYF. As DNA, the CDR3 is TGTGCCAGCAGCTTTTTGCCAGGGAAGATTGTCTCCGAGCAGTACTTC.

The sample holds many counts of this clonotype. CDR3 protein: CASSEAGWNEQYF. CDR3 nucleotide sequence: TGCGCCAGCAGTGAAGCAGGGTGGAACGAGCAGTACTTC. The chain links TRBV10-1 to TRBJ2-7; possibly TRBD1 for D (5 bases). Trimming removed 3 bases at V and 5 bases at J, with 11 bases between. From germline, CDR1 is WNHNN and CDR2 SYGVQD (reference sequence). The CDR3 has 13 amino acids.

This clonotype has just a few counts. The chain links TRBV12-3 or TRBV12-4 to TRBJ1-4; the D is unclear. The CDR3 length is 12 residues. V was pared by 6 bases and J by 10 bases, with 12 bases between. DNA of the CDR3: TGTGCCAGCAGGTGGACGGTCGGAAAACTGTTTTTT. Encoded protein: CASRWTVGKLFF.

In this sample, this clonotype turned up many times. This CDR3 is CASSFSIGGAGETQYF. DNA of the CDR3: TGTGCCAGCAGCTTCTCCATCGGGGGGGCCGGGGAGACCCAGTACTTC. This chain connects TRBV5-4 to TRBJ2-5; 8 bases line up with TRBD2. J lost 5 bases, V lost 2 bases, and 11 bases had no gene match. The CDR3 is 16 amino acids. CDR1 and CDR2 from the germline V gene are SGHNT and YYREEE (reference sequence).

The J gene is TRBJ2-3, the V gene TRBV20-1; no definite D call. CDR1 is DFQATT and CDR2 is SNEGSKA in the germline V gene (reference sequence). The CDR3 runs 14 residues. V was cut by 5 bases and J by 0 bases, with 12 bases left in between. CDR3 sequence: CSADDTLSTDTQYF. The DNA for the CDR3 is TGCAGTGCTGATGACACACTGAGCACAGATACGCAGTATTTT.

This clonotype was seen a handful of times. The V gene is TRBV20-1, the J gene TRBJ2-1, with TRBD1 as a possible D gene (5 bases). The CDR3 extends over 14 amino acids. Germline-derived CDR1 and CDR2 are DFQATT and SNEGSKA (reference sequence). The V and J ends lost 6 bases and 2 bases respectively, with 14 bases between them. In DNA, the CDR3 is TGCAGTGCCCCCCTCGACAGTCCCTACAATGAGCAGTTCTTC. It translates to CSAPLDSPYNEQFF.

This clonotype was recorded a few times. The chain joins TRBV10-3 to TRBJ1-2, with 8 bases aligning to TRBD1. This CDR3 is 14 amino acids long. After removal of 10 bases from V and 2 bases from J, the junction contained 9 bases not matched to a gene. The germline CDR1 and CDR2 sequences are ENHRY and SYGVKD. The CDR3: CATDRDRQNYGYTF. CDR3 DNA sequence: TGTGCCACGGACCGGGACAGGCAAAACTATGGCTACACCTTC.

This chain joins TRBV20-1 and TRBJ2-2, with D perhaps matching TRBD2 (6 bases). V was cut by 2 bases and J by 4 bases, with 8 bases left in between. The length of the CDR3 is 13 residues. Per the germline V gene, CDR1 is DFQATT and CDR2 is SNEGSKA (reference sequence). The CDR3 is CSARREFTGELFF. The CDR3 bases are TGCAGTGCTAGACGGGAGTTCACCGGGGAGCTGTTTTTT.

This sequence joins TRBV6-2 or TRBV6-3 and TRBJ2-6, with D possibly TRBD1 on 6 matching bases. Per germline, CDR1 MNHEY and CDR2 SVGEGT. This CDR3 is 21 amino acids long. The ends were cut back, 0 bases at V and 1 base at J, with 22 bases in the middle. The CDR3 DNA reads TGTGCCAGCAGTTACTCAAAGTGGGTTGGCAGGGGACGATCTGGGGCCAACGTCCTGACTTTC. It is translated as CASSYSKWVGRGRSGANVLTF.